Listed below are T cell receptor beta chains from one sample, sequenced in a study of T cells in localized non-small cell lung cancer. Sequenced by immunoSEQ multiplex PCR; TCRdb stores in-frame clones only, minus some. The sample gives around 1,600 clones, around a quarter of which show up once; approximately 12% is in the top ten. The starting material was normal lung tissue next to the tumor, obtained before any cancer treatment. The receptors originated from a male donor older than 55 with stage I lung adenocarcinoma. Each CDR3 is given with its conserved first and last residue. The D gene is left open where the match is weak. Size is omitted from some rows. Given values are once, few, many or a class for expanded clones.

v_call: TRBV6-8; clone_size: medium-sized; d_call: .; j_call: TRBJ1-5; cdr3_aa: CASRKMSGTLGSQPQHF; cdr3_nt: TGTGCCAGCAGAAAGATGTCCGGGACCCTCGGTAGTCAGCCCCAGCATTTT
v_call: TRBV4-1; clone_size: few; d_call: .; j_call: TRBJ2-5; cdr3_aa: CASSQDLMGDKGETQYF; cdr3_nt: TGCGCCAGCAGCCAAGATTTGATGGGAGACAAGGGAGAGACCCAGTACTTC
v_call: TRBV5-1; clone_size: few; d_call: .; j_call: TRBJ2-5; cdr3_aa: CASTLQGPRETQYF; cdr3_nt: TGCGCCAGCACCCTGCAAGGTCCTCGGGAGACCCAGTACTTC
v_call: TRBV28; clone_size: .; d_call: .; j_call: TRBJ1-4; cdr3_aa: CASSQTSTDEKLFF; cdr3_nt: TGTGCCAGCAGTCAAACCTCTACCGATGAAAAACTGTTTTTT
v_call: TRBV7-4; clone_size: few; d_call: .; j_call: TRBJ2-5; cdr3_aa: CASSLGLEETQYF; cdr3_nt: TGTGCCAGCAGCTTAGGGCTAGAGGAGACCCAGTACTTC
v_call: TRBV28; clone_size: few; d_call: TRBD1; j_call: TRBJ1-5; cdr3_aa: CASSLGQGRQMDF; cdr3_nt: TGTGCCAGCAGTTTGGGACAGGGACGACAAATGGATTTT
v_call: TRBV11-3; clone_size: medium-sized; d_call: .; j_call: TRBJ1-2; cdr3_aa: CASSLDPGTYGYTF; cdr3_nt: TGTGCCAGCAGCTTAGACCCCGGGACCTATGGCTACACCTTC
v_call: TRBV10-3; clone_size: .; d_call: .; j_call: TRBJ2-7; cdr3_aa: CAISERSAGLSYEQYF; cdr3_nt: TGTGCCATCAGTGAGCGGTCCGCAGGGTTGTCCTACGAGCAGTACTTC
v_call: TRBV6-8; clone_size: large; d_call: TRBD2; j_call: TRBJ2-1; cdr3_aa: CASSDGAGGYNEQFF; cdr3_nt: TGTGCCAGCAGTGATGGAGCGGGGGGCTACAATGAGCAGTTCTTC
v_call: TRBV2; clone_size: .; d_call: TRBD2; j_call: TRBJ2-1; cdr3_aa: CASRWTSGGRNEQFF; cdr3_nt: TGTGCCAGCAGGTGGACTAGCGGGGGGAGGAATGAGCAGTTCTTC
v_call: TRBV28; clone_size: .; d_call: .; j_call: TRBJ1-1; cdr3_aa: CASSLVGGWNTEAFF; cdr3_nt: TGTGCCAGCAGTTTGGTGGGGGGGTGGAACACTGAAGCTTTCTTT
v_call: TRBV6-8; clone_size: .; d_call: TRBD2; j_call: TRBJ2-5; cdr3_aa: CASSSVSGGEETQYF; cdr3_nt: TGTGCCAGCAGTTCCGTTTCGGGGGGGGAAGAGACCCAGTACTTC
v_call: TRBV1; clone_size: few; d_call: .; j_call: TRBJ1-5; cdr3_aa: CASSQVKQGGRVSGNQPQHF; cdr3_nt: TGCGCCAGCAGCCAAGTAAAACAGGGAGGCCGGGTTTCCGGCAATCAGCCCCAGCATTTT
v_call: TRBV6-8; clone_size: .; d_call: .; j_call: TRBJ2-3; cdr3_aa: CASSRGAAADTQYF; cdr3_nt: TGTGCCAGCAGTCGGGGGGCGGCTGCAGATACGCAGTATTTT
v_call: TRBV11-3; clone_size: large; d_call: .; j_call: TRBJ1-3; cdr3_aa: CASSLVSDRGNTIYF; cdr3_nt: TGTGCCAGCAGCTTGGTTTCTGACCGAGGAAACACCATATATTTT
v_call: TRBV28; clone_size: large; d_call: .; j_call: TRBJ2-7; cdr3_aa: CASSVRHPSPSYEQYF; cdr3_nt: TGTGCCAGCAGTGTTAGACATCCGAGTCCCTCCTACGAGCAGTACTTC
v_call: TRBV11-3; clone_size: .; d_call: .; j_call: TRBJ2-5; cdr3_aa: CASSLKVGAQETQYF; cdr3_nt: TGTGCCAGCAGCTTGAAAGTCGGGGCGCAAGAGACCCAGTACTTC
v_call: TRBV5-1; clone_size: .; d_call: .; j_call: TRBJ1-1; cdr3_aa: CASSPGQTINTEAFF; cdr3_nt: TGCGCCAGCAGCCCAGGACAGACCATCAACACTGAAGCTTTCTTT
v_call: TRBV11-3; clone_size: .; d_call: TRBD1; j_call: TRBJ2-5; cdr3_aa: CASSIRRDRETQYF; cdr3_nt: TGTGCCAGCAGCATCCGCCGGGACAGAGAGACCCAGTACTTC
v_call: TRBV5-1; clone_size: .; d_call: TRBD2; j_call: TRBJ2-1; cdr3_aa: CASSLVASGSNEQFF; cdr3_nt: TGCGCCAGCAGCTTGGTGGCTAGCGGGAGCAATGAGCAGTTCTTC